This is a list of T cell receptor beta chains from one sample in a study of T cells in Graves' hyperthyroidism and ophthalmopathy. TCRdb independently ran MiXCR on the multiplex PCR reads; one entry per CDR3 protein. The top ten hold around 15% of the sample, which has roughly 380,000 distinct CDR3 sequences, 15% to 20% seen once. The sequenced sample consisted of blood. The receptors come from a woman aged 40-49 years with Graves' ophthalmopathy. Each CDR3 is given with its conserved first and last residue. Fields, in order: V gene, clone size, D gene, J gene, CDR3 protein, CDR3 DNA. A D gene is named only where the DNA matches it firmly. Clone size is stated in some rows and not others, as once, few, many or a class when expanded.

V gene: TRBV28; clone size: .; D gene: TRBD2; J gene: TRBJ2-7; CDR3 protein: CASSKAGGPYEQYF; CDR3 DNA: TGTGCCAGCAGTAAAGCGGGAGGGCCTTACGAGCAGTACTTC
V gene: TRBV20-1; clone size: many; D gene: TRBD1; J gene: TRBJ1-2; CDR3 protein: CSASEDRVYGYTF; CDR3 DNA: TGCAGTGCTAGCGAGGACAGGGTCTATGGCTACACCTTC
V gene: TRBV12-3/TRBV12-4; clone size: .; D gene: TRBD2; J gene: TRBJ2-5; CDR3 protein: CASSPLRGREETQYF; CDR3 DNA: TGTGCCAGCAGCCCCCTTCGCGGGAGAGAGGAGACCCAGTACTTC
V gene: TRBV24-1; clone size: many; D gene: TRBD2; J gene: TRBJ2-3; CDR3 protein: CATSDLILADTDTQYF; CDR3 DNA: TGTGCCACCAGTGATTTAATACTAGCGGACACAGATACGCAGTATTTT
V gene: TRBV2; clone size: many; D gene: .; J gene: TRBJ2-5; CDR3 protein: CASIGGSQETQYF; CDR3 DNA: TGTGCCAGCATCGGCGGGTCCCAAGAGACCCAGTACTTC
V gene: TRBV6-1; clone size: many; D gene: TRBD1; J gene: TRBJ2-2; CDR3 protein: CASGTGPDTGELFF; CDR3 DNA: TGTGCCAGCGGGACAGGGCCCGACACCGGGGAGCTGTTTTTT
V gene: TRBV12-5; clone size: many; D gene: TRBD2; J gene: TRBJ2-3; CDR3 protein: CASGLQTSVATDTQYF; CDR3 DNA: TGTGCTAGTGGTTTGCAAACTAGCGTAGCCACAGATACGCAGTATTTT
V gene: TRBV27; clone size: many; D gene: .; J gene: TRBJ1-1; CDR3 protein: CATSPPAQGVRPPNTEAFF; CDR3 DNA: TGTGCCACCTCCCCCCCCGCACAGGGAGTGCGGCCACCAAACACTGAAGCTTTCTTT
V gene: TRBV12-3/TRBV12-4; clone size: few; D gene: TRBD1; J gene: TRBJ1-1; CDR3 protein: CASRAGGEATEAFF; CDR3 DNA: TGTGCCAGCAGAGCAGGGGGCGAGGCCACTGAAGCTTTCTTT
V gene: TRBV6-1; clone size: .; D gene: .; J gene: TRBJ1-2; CDR3 protein: CASKQFAQSYGYTF; CDR3 DNA: TGTGCCAGCAAGCAATTCGCCCAGTCCTATGGCTACACCTTC
V gene: TRBV2; clone size: .; D gene: .; J gene: TRBJ1-2; CDR3 protein: CASRKGHYGYTF; CDR3 DNA: TGTGCCAGCAGGAAGGGGCACTATGGCTACACCTTC
V gene: TRBV27; clone size: many; D gene: .; J gene: TRBJ2-6; CDR3 protein: CASSSIYSGANVLTF; CDR3 DNA: TGTGCCAGCAGTTCAATATACTCTGGGGCCAACGTCCTGACTTTC
V gene: TRBV27; clone size: many; D gene: .; J gene: TRBJ1-1; CDR3 protein: CASPTGGAEAFF; CDR3 DNA: TGTGCCAGCCCGACAGGTGGGGCTGAAGCTTTCTTT
V gene: TRBV12-3/TRBV12-4; clone size: .; D gene: .; J gene: TRBJ1-2; CDR3 protein: CASNIMGTGYTF; CDR3 DNA: TGTGCCAGCAACATAATGGGGACAGGCTACACCTTC
V gene: TRBV19; clone size: many; D gene: TRBD2; J gene: TRBJ2-1; CDR3 protein: CASSTTGLASEQFF; CDR3 DNA: TGTGCCAGTAGTACTACGGGACTAGCATCTGAGCAGTTCTTC
V gene: TRBV29-1; clone size: .; D gene: .; J gene: TRBJ1-2; CDR3 protein: CSVEDDVGYTF; CDR3 DNA: TGCAGCGTTGAAGACGATGTGGGCTACACCTTC
V gene: TRBV13; clone size: many; D gene: .; J gene: TRBJ2-7; CDR3 protein: CASSTSNRYEQYF; CDR3 DNA: TGTGCCAGCAGCACGAGTAACCGATACGAGCAGTACTTC
V gene: TRBV6-5; clone size: many; D gene: .; J gene: TRBJ2-7; CDR3 protein: CASRSRRDSYEQYF; CDR3 DNA: TGTGCCAGCAGGTCTCGACGGGACTCCTACGAGCAGTACTTC
V gene: TRBV10-3; clone size: many; D gene: .; J gene: TRBJ2-5; CDR3 protein: CAIRAEQETQYF; CDR3 DNA: TGTGCCATCCGAGCAGAGCAAGAGACCCAGTACTTC
V gene: TRBV10-3; clone size: many; D gene: .; J gene: TRBJ2-5; CDR3 protein: CAISESSASRETQYF; CDR3 DNA: TGTGCCATCAGTGAGTCGTCGGCTAGTCGAGAGACCCAGTACTTC
V gene: TRBV15; clone size: many; D gene: .; J gene: TRBJ2-5; CDR3 protein: CATSRDLRSAQGRETQYF; CDR3 DNA: TGTGCCACCAGCAGAGATTTGCGATCTGCCCAGGGGAGGGAGACCCAGTACTTC
V gene: TRBV10-3; clone size: .; D gene: TRBD2; J gene: TRBJ2-4; CDR3 protein: CAISRTSGETDIQYF; CDR3 DNA: TGTGCCATCAGCCGGACTAGCGGGGAGACGGACATTCAGTACTTC
V gene: TRBV24-1; clone size: many; D gene: TRBD1; J gene: TRBJ2-7; CDR3 protein: CATSDTWTGAEQYF; CDR3 DNA: TGTGCCACCAGTGATACGTGGACAGGGGCCGAGCAGTACTTC
V gene: TRBV28; clone size: many; D gene: .; J gene: TRBJ1-5; CDR3 protein: CASSLPDYQPQHF; CDR3 DNA: TGTGCCAGCAGTTTGCCTGACTATCAGCCCCAGCATTTT
V gene: TRBV2; clone size: many; D gene: .; J gene: TRBJ1-2; CDR3 protein: CARGEGTNYGYTF; CDR3 DNA: TGTGCCCGGGGCGAGGGGACCAACTATGGCTACACCTTC
V gene: TRBV7-2; clone size: .; D gene: TRBD1; J gene: TRBJ1-2; CDR3 protein: CASSPNRGLYGYTF; CDR3 DNA: TGTGCCAGCAGCCCCAACAGGGGCCTCTATGGCTACACCTTC
V gene: TRBV6-5; clone size: many; D gene: .; J gene: TRBJ2-7; CDR3 protein: CASSYAGRYEQYF; CDR3 DNA: TGTGCCAGCAGTTATGCGGGAAGGTACGAGCAGTACTTC
V gene: TRBV28; clone size: many; D gene: TRBD1; J gene: TRBJ1-2; CDR3 protein: CASNPQGVYGYTF; CDR3 DNA: TGTGCCAGCAATCCCCAGGGGGTCTATGGCTACACCTTC
V gene: TRBV6-5; clone size: many; D gene: .; J gene: TRBJ2-7; CDR3 protein: CASSYSLGSYEQYF; CDR3 DNA: TGTGCCAGCAGTTACTCTCTAGGCTCCTACGAGCAGTACTTC
V gene: TRBV19; clone size: many; D gene: .; J gene: TRBJ1-1; CDR3 protein: CASSMSVLAEAFF; CDR3 DNA: TGTGCCAGTAGTATGTCTGTTTTGGCTGAAGCTTTCTTT
V gene: TRBV9; clone size: many; D gene: TRBD1; J gene: TRBJ2-7; CDR3 protein: CASSLGDRWDEQYF; CDR3 DNA: TGTGCCAGCAGCCTAGGGGACAGGTGGGACGAGCAGTACTTC
V gene: TRBV4-1; clone size: many; D gene: TRBD1; J gene: TRBJ2-7; CDR3 protein: CASSAGTGYYEQYF; CDR3 DNA: TGCGCCAGCAGCGCCGGGACAGGGTACTACGAGCAGTACTTC